This TCR beta chain is drawn from a study of identical twins. Study-level results: Out-of-frame alpha sequences common to twins were enriched for low generation probability. The abundant beta clonotypes from cord blood had fewer insertions, and memory repertoires had none of this.

Germline CDR1 reads SGHKS; CDR2 reads YYEKEE (reference sequence). With 4 bases clipped from V and 8 bases from J, the junction kept 6 bases outside the gene matches. The CDR3 is 14 amino acids. A universal primer binding site was introduced by template switching. The final cDNA contained unique molecular identifiers. TCRdb reprocessed the 5' RACE reads via MiXCR and lists one record per CDR3 protein. The sample holds 200,000 to 250,000 distinct CDR3 sequences, approximately 11% seen once. Concerning this clonotype itself: The antigen remains undetermined.

These same data were also listed under a study on yellow fever vaccine responses in identical twins. Per that study: Twins' vaccine T cell responses were reported to seem partly convergent and partly personalized.

The material sequenced was memory (CD45RO+) T cells sorted from blood. This clonotype was sampled from a woman under 30 in good health. The V gene is TRBV5-5, the J gene TRBJ2-1, with TRBD1 matching 10 bases. The CDR3 sequence is CASSRDRGRDEQFF. Written as DNA, the CDR3 is TGTGCCAGCAGCCGGGACAGGGGTAGGGATGAGCAGTTCTTC. The full variable domain, its missing parts supplied by reference TRBV5-5 and TRBJ2-1, is DAGVTQSPTHLIKTRGQQVTLRCSPISGHKSVSWYQQVLGQGPQFIFQYYEKEERGRGNFPDRFSARQFPNYSSELNVNALLLGDSALYLCASSRDRGRDEQFFGPGTRLTVL.